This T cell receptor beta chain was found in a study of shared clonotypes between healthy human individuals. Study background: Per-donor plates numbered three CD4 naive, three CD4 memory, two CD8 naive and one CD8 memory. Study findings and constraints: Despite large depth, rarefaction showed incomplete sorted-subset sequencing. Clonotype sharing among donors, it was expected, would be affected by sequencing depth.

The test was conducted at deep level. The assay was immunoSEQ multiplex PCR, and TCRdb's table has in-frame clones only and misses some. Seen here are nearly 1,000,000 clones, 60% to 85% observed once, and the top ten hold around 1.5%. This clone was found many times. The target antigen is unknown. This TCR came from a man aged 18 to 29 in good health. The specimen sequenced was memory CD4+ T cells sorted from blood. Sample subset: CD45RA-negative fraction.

The CDR3 region is CASSYQTNTGELFF. CDR3 nucleotide sequence: TGTGCCAGCAGTTATCAAACGAACACCGGGGAGCTGTTTTTT. The chain has TRBV6-6 and TRBJ2-2; no reliable D call. V lost 3 bases to trimming and J lost 0 bases, with 5 bases between them. CDR1 is MNHNY and CDR2 is SVGAGI in the germline V gene (reference sequence). The CDR3 consists of 14 residues.